The 17 T cell receptor beta chains presented below share a single source sample, sequenced in a study of blood T cell repertoires in COVID-19 (TCRdb year 2020). The library relied on the immunoSEQ multiplex PCR assay. TCRdb retrieved this table from immuneACCESS and kept in-frame rearrangements only. Not all clones are present; in checked studies, unresolved V genes account for under half, and no reason is known for the remainder. This sample comprises about 210,000 clones, around four fifths of them detected only once. The top ten hold 7.6% of the sample. The sample comprised peripheral blood. The receptors derive from a woman between 45 and 60 years old with active or convalescent COVID-19.

This clone turned up a few times. The chain carries TRBV2 and TRBJ1-1; D possibly corresponds to TRBD1 (6 bases). V lost 5 bases and J 3 bases, leaving 10 bases between the germline ends. Germline assignment: CDR1 SNHLY and CDR2 FYNNEI. The CDR3 consists of 13 residues. CDR3 protein: CASSTGFDTEAFF. In nucleotides, the CDR3 is TGTGCCAGCAGTACAGGGTTTGACACTGAAGCTTTCTTT. The variable domain in full, with the rest retrieved from reference TRBV2 and TRBJ1-1, is EPEVTQTPSHQVTQMGQEVILRCVPISNHLYFYWYRQILGQKVEFLVSFYNNEISEKSEIFDDQFSVERPDGSNFTLKIRSTKLEDSAMYFCASSTGFDTEAFFGQGTRLTVV.

V usage is TRBV23-1 and J usage is TRBJ1-4, with TRBD1 matching 10 bases. TRBV23-1 is sorted into the ORF group, with uncertain function. This CDR3 has 16 amino acids. The V and J ends lost 3 bases and 8 bases, in that order; junction bases with no gene match: 9. The CDR3 bases are TGCGCCAGCAGTCATTCCCGGGACAGGGGACGGGAAAAACTGTTTTTT. Its translation: CASSHSRDRGREKLFF.

Regarding this clone: Since a much larger clone is just one base distant, this may be a read error. The chain combines TRBV7-9 with TRBJ1-2; 7 nucleotides match TRBD1. Germline V CDR1 and CDR2: SEHNR, FQNEAQ (reference sequence). This CDR3 spans 13 amino acids. The V gene end was trimmed by 5 bases and the J gene end by 4 bases; junction bases not matched to a gene: 4. This CDR3 is CASSLGTVYGYTF. CDR3 coding DNA: TGTGCCAGCAGCCTAGGGACAGTCTATGGCTACACCTTC.

This chain connects TRBV28 to TRBJ1-4, with TRBD1 identical over 7 bases. CDR1 MDHEN and CDR2 SYDVKM come from the germline V gene. The CDR3 length is 15 residues. V shed 5 bases and J 8 bases; nucleotides not matched to a gene: 11. The CDR3 DNA follows: TGTGCCAGCAGTACCGTACAGGGGAGCAGGGAAAAACTGTTTTTT. As protein: CASSTVQGSREKLFF.

CDR3 amino acids: CASSAQGGNQPQHF. Here the CDR3 DNA reads TGCGCCAGCTCGGCCCAGGGAGGGAATCAGCCCCAGCATTTT. V and J are TRBV5-1 and TRBJ1-5; TRBD1 might be the D (5 bases). The ends were cut back, 7 bases at V and 4 bases at J, with 15 bases in the middle. This CDR3 comprises 14 residues. Looked up from germline, CDR1 is SGHRS and CDR2 is YFSETQ.

V is TRBV28 and J is TRBJ1-1; tentatively, D is TRBD1 (5 bases). The CDR3 runs 11 residues. CDR1 and CDR2 from the germline V gene are MDHEN and SYDVKM. V was shortened by 2 bases and J by 11 bases, with 9 bases between the two germline ends. The CDR3 reads CASSLTGMAFF. The CDR3 bases are TGTGCCAGCAGTTTAACAGGAATGGCTTTCTTT.

The genes are TRBV19 and TRBJ1-3, with D possibly being TRBD1 (6 bases). V lost 5 bases and J 0 bases, leaving 14 bases between the germline ends. The CDR3 contains 16 residues. Germline CDR1 reads LNHDA; CDR2 reads SQIVND (reference sequence). CDR3 in amino acids: CASSLGAQTSGNTIYF. The DNA of the CDR3 is TGTGCCAGTAGTTTGGGGGCACAGACCTCTGGAAACACCATATATTTT.

The chain carries TRBV14 and TRBJ1-1; the D gene is possibly TRBD1 (6 bases). This CDR3 contains 12 residues. The V end lost 4 bases, the J end lost 11 bases, and 14 bases lay between the germline ends. Germline CDR1 is SGHDN and CDR2 is FVKESK. The CDR3 sequence is CASSLVWGLAFF. Written as DNA, the CDR3 is TGTGCCAGCAGCCTTGTTTGGGGGCTGGCTTTCTTT. Full variable domain (remainder filled in from reference TRBV14 and TRBJ1-1): EAGVTQFPSHSVIEKGQTVTLRCDPISGHDNLYWYRRVMGKEIKFLLHFVKESKQDESGMPNNRFLAERTGGTYSTLKVQPAELEDSGVYFCASSLVWGLAFFGQGTRLTVV.

The genes are TRBV30 and TRBJ2-5; TRBD2 matches 7 bases. The CDR3 sequence is 16 residues long. V was pared by 0 bases and J by 1 base, with 8 bases of the junction left unmatched. Per the germline V gene, CDR1 is GTSNPN and CDR2 is SVGIG (reference sequence). DNA for the CDR3: TGTGCCTGGAGTGTACTCGGTGGGGGGGTCCAAGAGACCCAGTACTTC. This encodes CAWSVLGGGVQETQYF.

The chain combines TRBV5-1 with TRBJ2-7, with TRBD1 matching over 8 bases. The junction had 6 bases not matched to a gene; V was cut back by 3 bases and J by 1 base. Germline V gene sequence: CDR1 SGHRS, CDR2 YFSETQ. The CDR3 consists of 15 residues. The DNA for the CDR3 is TGCGCCAGCAGCTCTGGCCGGACAGGGTCCTACGAGCAGTACTTC. It is translated as CASSSGRTGSYEQYF.

This rearrangement joins TRBV7-2 to TRBJ2-3; D is ambiguous. Between the trimmed V and J ends, which lost 2 bases and 4 bases, there was a span of 4 bases. Germline-derived CDR1 and CDR2 are SGHTA and FQGNSA. The CDR3 has 12 amino acids. The DNA of the CDR3 is TGTGCCAGCAGCTTAACGGCAGATACGCAGTATTTT. Protein: CASSLTADTQYF.

The chain links TRBV19 to TRBJ1-1, with TRBD1 matching 8 bases. Unmatched junction bases numbered 6, after V lost 5 bases and J lost 1 base. The CDR3 is 15 residues long. Germline V CDR1 and CDR2: LNHDA, SQIVND (reference sequence). For the CDR3, the DNA is TGTGCCAGTAGTCTGCAGGGGGCAGGGAACACTGAAGCTTTCTTT. Translated, it gives CASSLQGAGNTEAFF.

This clone was detected only a few times. This chain links TRBV5-1 with TRBJ1-4; the D is unclear. The CDR3 length is 15 residues. Germline V gene data show CDR1 as SGHRS and CDR2 as YFSETQ. V was clipped by 0 bases and J by 3 bases, with 9 bases between them. In DNA form, the CDR3 reads TGCGCCAGCAGCTTGGATGGCCGGGCTAATGAAAAACTGTTTTTT. Its translation: CASSLDGRANEKLFF.

A note on this clone: In the same sample, other DNA sequences code for this CDR3. The CDR3 sequence is CASSLGAAQETQYF. The CDR3 DNA follows: TGCGCCAGCAGCTTGGGGGCTGCTCAAGAGACCCAGTACTTC. This chain uses TRBV5-1 with TRBJ2-5; the D is unclear. The germline V and J ends were trimmed by 0 bases and 2 bases, with 8 bases remaining between them. The length of the CDR3 is 14 residues. Germline CDR1 reads SGHRS; CDR2 reads YFSETQ.

Comment on this clone: Other DNA sequences of this sample code for an identical CDR3. This chain connects TRBV19 to TRBJ2-7; D might be TRBD1 (6 bases). Germline V gene sequence: CDR1 LNHDA, CDR2 SQIVND (reference sequence). The CDR3 consists of 13 residues. Trimming pared 9 bases from V and 1 base from J, leaving 13 bases between. CDR3: CASSRDKSYEQYF. CDR3 nucleotides: TGTGCCAGCTCCCGGGACAAGTCCTACGAGCAGTACTTC.

Remarks on this clone: Other DNA sequences of this sample code for an identical CDR3. The chain has TRBV12-3 or TRBV12-4 and TRBJ1-1; a weak D match, TRBD1 (5 bases). The CDR3 loop spans 13 amino acids. The ends were cut back, 3 bases at V and 5 bases at J, with 10 bases in the middle. In nucleotides, the CDR3 is TGTGCCAGCAGTTTGGGGGGACCGACTGAAGCTTTCTTT. This translates into CASSLGGPTEAFF.

This chain connects TRBV2 to TRBJ2-2; D is perhaps TRBD1 (5 bases). V was cut by 8 bases and J by 3 bases, with 13 bases left in between. The germline CDR1 and CDR2 sequences are SNHLY and FYNNEI. The CDR3 is 14 amino acids. The CDR3 loop is CASRGDSYTGELFF. In DNA, the CDR3 is TGTGCCAGCCGCGGAGACAGTTACACCGGGGAGCTGTTTTTT.